This T cell receptor (beta chain) was recorded in a study of tumor-infiltrating lymphocytes in primary liver carcinoma. As to this clonotype: Its antigen is not known.

Unsorted whole blood yielded the blood RNA, and germline DNA was also extracted. Constant-region priming of about 520 ng total RNA yielded TCR beta cDNA. Sequencing libraries for TCR beta derived from three nested multiplex PCR rounds that used slightly modified ARM-PCR. Primers for the first two PCR rounds were TRBV1-TRBV30 forward primers and a C-beta reverse primer (around 10 cycles per round). TCRdb fed the multiplex PCR reads into MiXCR, producing one record per CDR3 protein. The sample contains some 190,000 distinct CDR3 sequences, less than 65% of which appear only once. The CDR3 runs 14 residues. The ends were cut back, 6 bases at V and 4 bases at J, with 16 bases in the middle. Broader study findings: The 250 largest clones made up significantly more of tumor than blood repertoires (p = 0.039). Overlap between tumor regions exceeded overlap of tumor with adjacent tissue or blood.

The source is a man in his forties with primary liver carcinoma and hepatitis B virus infection. This chain joins TRBV12-3 or TRBV12-4 and TRBJ2-7, with D possibly TRBD2 on 5 matching bases. The sequenced sample was peripheral blood. CDR3 in DNA: TGTGCCAGCAGCCTGATTAGCGAACGGTACGAGCAGTACTTC. It specifies CASSLISERYEQYF.